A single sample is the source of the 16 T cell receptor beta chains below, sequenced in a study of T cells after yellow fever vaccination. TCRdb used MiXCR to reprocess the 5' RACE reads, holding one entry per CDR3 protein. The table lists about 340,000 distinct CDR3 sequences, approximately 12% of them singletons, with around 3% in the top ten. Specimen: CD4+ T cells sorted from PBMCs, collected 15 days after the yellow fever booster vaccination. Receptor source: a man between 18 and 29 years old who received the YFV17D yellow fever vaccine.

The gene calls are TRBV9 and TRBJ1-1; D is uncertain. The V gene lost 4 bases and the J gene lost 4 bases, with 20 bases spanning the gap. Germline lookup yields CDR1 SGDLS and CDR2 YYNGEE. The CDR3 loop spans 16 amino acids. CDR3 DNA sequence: TGTGCCAGCAGCCCTCAGGCGGCCCTAGTTGGCACTGAAGCTTTCTTT. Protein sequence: CASSPQAALVGTEAFF. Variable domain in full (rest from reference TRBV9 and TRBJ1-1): DSGVTQTPKHLITATGQRVTLRCSPRSGDLSVYWYQQSLDQGLQFLIQYYNGEERAKGNILERFSAQQFPDLHSELNLSSLELGDSALYFCASSPQAALVGTEAFFGQGTRLTVV.

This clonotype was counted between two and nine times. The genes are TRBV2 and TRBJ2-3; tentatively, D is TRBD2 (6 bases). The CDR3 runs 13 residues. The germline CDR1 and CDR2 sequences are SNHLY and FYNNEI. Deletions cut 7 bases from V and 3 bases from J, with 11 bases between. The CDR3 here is CASKEGATDTQYF. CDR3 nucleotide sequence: TGTGCCAGCAAGGAGGGAGCGACAGATACGCAGTATTTT. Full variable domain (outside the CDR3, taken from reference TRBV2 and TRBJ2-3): EPEVTQTPSHQVTQMGQEVILRCVPISNHLYFYWYRQILGQKVEFLVSFYNNEISEKSEIFDDQFSVERPDGSNFTLKIRSTKLEDSAMYFCASKEGATDTQYFGPGTRLTVL.

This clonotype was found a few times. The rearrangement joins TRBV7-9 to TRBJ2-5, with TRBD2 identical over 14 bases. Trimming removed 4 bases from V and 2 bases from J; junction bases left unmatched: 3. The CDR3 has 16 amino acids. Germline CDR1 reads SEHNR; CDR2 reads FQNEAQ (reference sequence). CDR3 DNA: TGTGCCAGCAGCTCGACTAGCGGGGGGGGGCAAGAGACCCAGTACTTC. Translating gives CASSSTSGGGQETQYF. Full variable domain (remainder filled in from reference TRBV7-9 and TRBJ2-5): DTGVSQNPRHKITKRGQNVTFRCDPISEHNRLYWYRQTLGQGPEFLTYFQNEAQLEKSRLLSDRFSAERPKGSFSTLEIQRTEQGDSAMYLCASSSTSGGGQETQYFGPGTRLLVL.

The CDR3 coding sequence is TGCGCCAGCAGCTTGGAATTGGGGACAGGGTTTCGGTACTTC. It yields the protein CASSLELGTGFRYF. The chain has TRBV5-1 and TRBJ2-7; 9 nucleotides agree with TRBD1. J gave up 12 bases and V 0 bases, and 10 bases lay outside the gene matches. This CDR3 contains 14 residues. Germline V gene lookup returns CDR1 SGHRS and CDR2 YFSETQ. Variable domain in full (rest from reference TRBV5-1 and TRBJ2-7): KAGVTQTPRYLIKTRGQQVTLSCSPISGHRSVSWYQQTPGQGLQFLFEYFSETQRNKGNFPGRFSGRQFSNSRSEMNVSTLELGDSALYLCASSLELGTGFRYFGPGTRLTVT.

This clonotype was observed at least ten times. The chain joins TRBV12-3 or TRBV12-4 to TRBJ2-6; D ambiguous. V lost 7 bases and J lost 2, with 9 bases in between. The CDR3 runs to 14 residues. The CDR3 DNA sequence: TGTGCCAGCACCAAGACCCCTGGGGCCAACGTCCTGACTTTC. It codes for CASTKTPGANVLTF.

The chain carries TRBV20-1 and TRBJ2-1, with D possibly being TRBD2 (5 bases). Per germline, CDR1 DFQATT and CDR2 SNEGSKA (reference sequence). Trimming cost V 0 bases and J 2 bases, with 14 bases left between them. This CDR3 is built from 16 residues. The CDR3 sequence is CSARDRGSGPYNEQFF. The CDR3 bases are TGCAGTGCTAGAGATAGAGGGAGCGGTCCCTACAATGAGCAGTTCTTC.

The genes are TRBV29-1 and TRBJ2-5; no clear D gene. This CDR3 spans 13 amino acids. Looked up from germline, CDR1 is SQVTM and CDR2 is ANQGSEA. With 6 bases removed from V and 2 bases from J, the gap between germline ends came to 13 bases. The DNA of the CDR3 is TGCAGCGTCCCGGCCCCTATGCAAGAGACCCAGTACTTC. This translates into CSVPAPMQETQYF.

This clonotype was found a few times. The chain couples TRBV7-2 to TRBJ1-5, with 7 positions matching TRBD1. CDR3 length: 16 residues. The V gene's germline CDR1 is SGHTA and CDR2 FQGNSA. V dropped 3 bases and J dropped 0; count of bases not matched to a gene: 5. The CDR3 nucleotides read TGTGCCAGCAGCTTTCAGGCAGGGGGTAGCAATCAGCCCCAGCATTTT. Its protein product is CASSFQAGGSNQPQHF.

The DNA for the CDR3 is TGCGCCAGCAGTACGATCAACACCGGGGAGCTGTTTTTT. Encoded protein: CASSTINTGELFF. The chain has TRBV5-1 and TRBJ2-2; D is ambiguous. The V gene lost 5 bases and the J gene lost 2 bases, with 7 bases spanning the gap. The germline CDR1 and CDR2 sequences are SGHRS and YFSETQ. The CDR3 is 13 amino acids.

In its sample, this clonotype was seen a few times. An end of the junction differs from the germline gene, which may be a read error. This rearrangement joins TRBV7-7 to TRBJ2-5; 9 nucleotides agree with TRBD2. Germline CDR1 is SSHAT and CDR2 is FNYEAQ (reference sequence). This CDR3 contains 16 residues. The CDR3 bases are TGTGCTAGCAGCTTAGGCGGGATAGCGGGGGAAGAGACCCAGTACTTC. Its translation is CASSLGGIAGEETQYF. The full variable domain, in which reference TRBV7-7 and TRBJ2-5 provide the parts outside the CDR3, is GAGVSQSPRYKVTKRGQDVTLRCDPISSHATLYWYQQALGQGPEFLTYFNYEAQPDKSGLPSDRFSAERPEGSISTLTIQRTEQRDSAMYRCASSLGGIAGEETQYFGPGTRLLVL.

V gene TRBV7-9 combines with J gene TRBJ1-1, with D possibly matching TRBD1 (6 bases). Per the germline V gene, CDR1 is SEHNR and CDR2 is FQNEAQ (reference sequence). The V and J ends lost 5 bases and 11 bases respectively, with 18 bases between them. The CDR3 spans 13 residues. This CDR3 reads CASSQVGTLGAFF. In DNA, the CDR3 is TGTGCCAGCAGCCAGGTGGGGACACTGGGTGCTTTCTTT.

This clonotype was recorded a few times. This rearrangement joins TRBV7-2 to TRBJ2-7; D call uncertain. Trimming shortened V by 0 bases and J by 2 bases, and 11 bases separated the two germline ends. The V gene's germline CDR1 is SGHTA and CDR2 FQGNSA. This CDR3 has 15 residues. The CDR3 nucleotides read TGTGCCAGCAGCTTAGCGCGGCGCCCTGCCTACGAGCAGTACTTC. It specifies CASSLARRPAYEQYF.

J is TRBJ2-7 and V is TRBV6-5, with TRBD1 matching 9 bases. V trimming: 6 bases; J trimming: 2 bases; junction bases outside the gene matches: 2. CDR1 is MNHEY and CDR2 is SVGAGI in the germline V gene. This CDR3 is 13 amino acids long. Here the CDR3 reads CASRRTGAYEQYV. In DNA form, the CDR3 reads TGTGCCAGCAGAAGGACAGGGGCCTACGAGCAGTACGTC.

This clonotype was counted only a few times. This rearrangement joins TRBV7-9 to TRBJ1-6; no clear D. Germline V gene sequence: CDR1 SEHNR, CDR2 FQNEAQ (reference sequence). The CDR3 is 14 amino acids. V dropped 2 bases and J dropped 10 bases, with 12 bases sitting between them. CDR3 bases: TGTGCCAGCAGCTTAAACAGCGAACTATCACCCCTCCACTTT. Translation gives CASSLNSELSPLHF.

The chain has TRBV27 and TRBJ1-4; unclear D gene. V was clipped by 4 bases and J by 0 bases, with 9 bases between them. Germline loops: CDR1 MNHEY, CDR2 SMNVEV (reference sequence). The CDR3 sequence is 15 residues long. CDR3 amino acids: CASSSKAATNEKLFF. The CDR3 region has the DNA TGTGCCAGCAGTTCGAAAGCTGCAACTAATGAAAAACTGTTTTTT. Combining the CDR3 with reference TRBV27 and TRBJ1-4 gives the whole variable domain EAQVTQNPRYLITVTGKKLTVTCSQNMNHEYMSWYRQDPGLGLRQIYYSMNVEVTDKGDVPEGYKVSRKEKRNFPLILESPSPNQTSLYFCASSSKAATNEKLFFGSGTQLSVL.

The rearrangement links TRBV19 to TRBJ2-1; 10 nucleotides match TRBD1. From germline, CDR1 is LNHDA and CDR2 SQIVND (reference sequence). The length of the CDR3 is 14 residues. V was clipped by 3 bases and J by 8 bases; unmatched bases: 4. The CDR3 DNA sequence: TGTGCCAGTAGTATCCGACAGGGGGCATATGAGCAGTTCTTC. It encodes CASSIRQGAYEQFF.